A single sample is the source of the 27 T cell receptor beta chains below, sequenced in a study of cytomegalovirus exposure and HLA in healthy donors. Method: immunoSEQ multiplex PCR; TCRdb's copy keeps in-frame clones and lacks some. The sample yields about 220,000 clones, 80% to 95% seen once. Sequenced input: PBMCs. The origin of the receptors is a woman under 30 in good health and CMV-seronegative.

The CDR3 reads CASSVTSGSHNEQFF. CDR3 bases: TGTGCCAGCAGCGTGACTAGCGGGAGCCACAATGAGCAGTTCTTC. The rearrangement joins TRBV9 to TRBJ2-1, with 12 nucleotides matching TRBD2. There are 15 residues in the CDR3. The V segment lost 2 bases and the J segment 5 bases; nucleotides outside the gene matches: 2. Germline values: CDR1 SGDLS, CDR2 YYNGEE.

The rearrangement uses TRBV23-1 and TRBJ2-1; TRBD2 is a possible D gene (6 bases). TRBV23-1 is an open reading frame whose function is uncertain. V shed 4 bases and J shed 6 bases, with 19 bases lying between them. CDR3 length: 16 amino acids. The CDR3 sequence is CASSRPGLLLGNEQFF. CDR3 nucleotide sequence: TGCGCCAGCAGTCGACCGGGACTCCTTTTGGGCAATGAGCAGTTCTTC.

The rearrangement joins TRBV2 to TRBJ2-1; a possible D gene is TRBD1 (5 bases). The germline V gene encodes CDR1 SNHLY and CDR2 FYNNEI. V shed 6 bases and J shed 0 bases, with 15 bases lying between them. The CDR3 length is 16 residues. CDR3 loop: CASSETDPRSYNEQFF. In DNA, the CDR3 is TGTGCCAGCAGCGAGACAGATCCACGCTCCTACAATGAGCAGTTCTTC.

V is TRBV7-3 and J is TRBJ1-2; TRBD1 agrees at 7 bases. The CDR3 has 15 residues. Looked up from germline, CDR1 is SGHTA and CDR2 is FQGTGA. Trimming removed 5 bases from V and 6 bases from J; junction bases left unmatched: 12. Written as DNA, the CDR3 is TGTGCCAGCAGCGGCCGGTTAGGGGGCCTGGATGGCTACACCTTC. Translation: CASSGRLGGLDGYTF.

The chain employs TRBV6-5 and TRBJ1-1, with D maybe TRBD1 (6 bases). Germline loops: CDR1 MNHEY, CDR2 SVGAGI. The V end was cut by 2 bases, the J end by 1 base, with 14 bases between. The CDR3 extends over 16 amino acids. CDR3 in amino acids: CASSYIRGIKNTEAFF. The CDR3 DNA reads TGTGCCAGCAGTTACATCAGGGGAATAAAGAACACTGAAGCTTTCTTT.

V usage is TRBV5-1 and J usage is TRBJ1-5, with TRBD1 matching 9 bases. V lost 3 bases and J lost 9; bases outside the gene matches: 7. This CDR3 contains 14 residues. Germline assignment: CDR1 SGHRS and CDR2 YFSETQ. The CDR3 sequence is CASSSGQGRGPQHF. The CDR3 DNA is TGCGCCAGCAGCTCCGGACAGGGGAGAGGGCCCCAGCATTTT.

The genes are TRBV27 and TRBJ2-1; perhaps TRBD1 as D (6 bases). This CDR3 is built from 12 residues. Germline V gene sequence: CDR1 MNHEY, CDR2 SMNVEV (reference sequence). The ends were cut back, 0 bases at V and 15 bases at J, with 12 bases in the middle. The CDR3 DNA is TGTGCCAGCAGTTTATCCAGGGGCCTCCGGTTCTTC. Residues: CASSLSRGLRFF.

The chain links TRBV6-1 to TRBJ1-1; TRBD1 aligns across 9 bases. This CDR3 is 14 amino acids long. Germline CDR1 is MNHNS and CDR2 is SASEGT. V dropped 5 bases and J dropped 2; count of bases not matched to a gene: 3. This CDR3 reads CASSKTGGNTEAFF. The CDR3 DNA reads as TGTGCCAGCAGTAAGACAGGGGGTAACACTGAAGCTTTCTTT.

DNA for the CDR3: TGTGCCAGCAGCGACACCCGGGACAGGGTCTCCGAGCAGTACTTC. Translating gives CASSDTRDRVSEQYF. The rearrangement links TRBV6-6 to TRBJ2-7; TRBD1 matches at 9 bases. CDR3 length equals 15 residues. Germline-derived CDR1 and CDR2 are MNHNY and SVGAGI (reference sequence). J gave up 6 bases and V 6 bases, and 12 bases lay outside the gene matches.

The chain is built from TRBV28 and TRBJ2-7; D is unresolved. The CDR3 consists of 14 residues. The V end lost 5 bases, the J end lost 0 bases, and 11 bases lay between the germline ends. Germline V lookup: CDR1 MDHEN, CDR2 SYDVKM. The CDR3 is CASSRRQSSYEQYF. The CDR3 nucleotides read TGTGCCAGCAGTAGACGACAAAGCTCCTACGAGCAGTACTTC.

The CDR3 is CASMRANSGANVLTF. CDR3 coding DNA: TGTGCCAGCATGCGGGCAAACTCTGGGGCCAACGTCCTGACTTTC. The chain couples TRBV27 to TRBJ2-6; D possibly corresponds to TRBD2 (5 bases). The CDR3 consists of 15 residues. V lost 7 bases to trimming and J lost 0 bases, with 10 bases between them. Germline CDR1 is MNHEY and CDR2 is SMNVEV (reference sequence).

The rearrangement links TRBV5-1 to TRBJ2-3, with D perhaps matching TRBD2 (6 bases). The germline V gene has CDR1 SGHRS and CDR2 YFSETQ. This CDR3 has 14 residues. The V end was cut by 4 bases, the J end by 3 bases, with 12 bases between. CDR3 in amino acids: CASSQERATDTQYF. The DNA for the CDR3 is TGCGCCAGCAGCCAAGAGCGGGCAACAGATACGCAGTATTTT.

This chain links TRBV10-3 with TRBJ2-7; TRBD2 might be the D (6 bases). Trimming removed 6 bases at V and 4 bases at J, with 22 bases between. Germline values: CDR1 ENHRY, CDR2 SYGVKD. The CDR3 consists of 16 residues. The CDR3 DNA reads TGTGCCATCAGCCCCGGGGTCGGGAGTAACGCGTACGAGCAGTACTTC. Its protein is CAISPGVGSNAYEQYF.

The chain links TRBV5-1 to TRBJ2-1; 10 bases map to TRBD2. In germline, CDR1 is SGHRS, CDR2 YFSETQ. Trimming at V came to 5 bases and at J to 7 bases, leaving 9 bases not matched to a gene. CDR3 length: 15 residues. CDR3 amino acids: CASRLLAGGLNEQFF. The CDR3, as DNA: TGCGCCAGCAGATTATTAGCGGGAGGCTTGAATGAGCAGTTCTTC.

This chain connects TRBV5-4 to TRBJ2-4; D assignment may be TRBD1 or TRBD2 (6 bases each). The CDR3 has 17 residues. Per germline, CDR1 SGHNT and CDR2 YYREEE (reference sequence). Trimming took 4 bases from V and 3 from J, leaving 20 bases between them. DNA for the CDR3: TGTGCCAGCAGCATGGGGGGCGGAGGGGAAGTCAAAAACATTCAGTACTTC. It translates to CASSMGGGGEVKNIQYF.

This sequence joins TRBV7-9 and TRBJ2-7; weak D call: TRBD1 (5 bases). This CDR3 spans 15 amino acids. Germline CDR1 and CDR2: SEHNR and FQNEAQ (reference sequence). V was clipped by 1 base and J by 2 bases, with 12 bases between them. The CDR3 reads CASSLVAAGTYEQYF. Written as DNA, the CDR3 is TGTGCCAGCAGCTTAGTAGCCGCAGGGACCTACGAGCAGTACTTC.

This clone is a singleton in its sample. The chain employs TRBV11-2 and TRBJ1-6, with a possible D match to TRBD1 (6 bases). Germline V lookup: CDR1 SGHAT, CDR2 FQNNGV. V was pared by 5 bases and J by 0 bases, with 20 bases between. The CDR3 sequence is 19 residues long. The CDR3 sequence is CASSPWGGPYSSYNSPLHF. DNA for the CDR3: TGTGCCAGCAGCCCCTGGGGGGGGCCCTACAGCTCCTATAATTCACCCCTCCACTTT. Combining the CDR3 with reference TRBV11-2 and TRBJ1-6 gives the whole variable domain EAGVAQSPRYKIIEKRQSVAFWCNPISGHATLYWYQQILGQGPKLLIQFQNNGVVDDSQLPKDRFSAERLKGVDSTLKIQPAKLEDSAVYLCASSPWGGPYSSYNSPLHFGNGTRLTVT.

In its sample, this clone was seen once. This rearrangement joins TRBV7-6 to TRBJ2-7, with TRBD1 matching over 10 bases. V was clipped by 1 base and J by 2 bases; unmatched bases: 5. From germline, CDR1 is SGHVS and CDR2 FNYEAQ. The CDR3 totals 16 residues. CDR3 sequence reads: CASSLDLGTGAYEQYF. The CDR3, as DNA: TGTGCCAGCAGCTTAGACCTCGGGACAGGGGCCTACGAGCAGTACTTC.

V and J are TRBV28 and TRBJ2-5, with D possibly matching TRBD2 (5 bases). The CDR3 has 15 amino acids. Trimming cost V 7 bases and J 5 bases, with 20 bases left between them. Germline CDR1 MDHEN, CDR2 SYDVKM. The CDR3 spells CASIPHGAGGETQYF. CDR3 coding DNA: TGTGCCAGCATCCCCCATGGTGCGGGTGGTGAGACCCAGTACTTC.

This clone was found once. The CDR3, as DNA: TGTGCCAGCGGGCCCCGCCCCGGGACACGGAACTCCTACGAGCAGTACTTC. Translation gives CASGPRPGTRNSYEQYF. This chain uses TRBV5-8 with TRBJ2-7, with D tentatively TRBD1 (6 bases). The germline V gene encodes CDR1 SGHTS and CDR2 YDEGEE. This CDR3 has 17 residues. The V end lost 7 bases, the J end lost 0 bases, and 23 bases lay between the germline ends.

This clone was picked up a small number of times. J is TRBJ1-6 and V is TRBV6-5; possibly TRBD1 for D (6 bases). The CDR3 runs 16 residues. Germline CDR1 MNHEY, CDR2 SVGAGI. Trimming cost V 0 bases and J 8 bases, with 14 bases left between them. The chain's CDR3 is CASSYSRGRAHSPLHF. The DNA for the CDR3 is TGTGCCAGCAGTTACTCGAGGGGGAGAGCCCATTCACCCCTCCACTTT.

The rearrangement links TRBV29-1 to TRBJ2-7; TRBD1 might be the D (5 bases). Germline loops: CDR1 SQVTM, CDR2 ANQGSEA. The CDR3 spans 13 residues. Trimming cost V 7 bases and J 2 bases, with 15 bases left between them. DNA for the CDR3: TGCAGCGCTGGACCAGGGTCCCCCTACGAGCAGTACTTC. This sequence encodes CSAGPGSPYEQYF.

The chain combines TRBV5-1 with TRBJ2-1, with 7 positions matching TRBD1. The V gene end was trimmed by 0 bases and the J gene end by 9 bases; junction bases not matched to a gene: 0. The V gene's germline CDR1 is SGHRS and CDR2 YFSETQ. The CDR3 sequence is 12 residues long. For the CDR3, the DNA is TGCGCCAGCAGCTTGGCAGGGGGTGAGCAGTTCTTC. As protein: CASSLAGGEQFF.

The chain recombines TRBV15 with TRBJ2-7; tentative D call: TRBD2 (6 bases). Trimming cost V 1 base and J 2 bases, with 12 bases left between them. Germline V gene data show CDR1 as LNHNV and CDR2 as YYDKDF (reference sequence). This CDR3 contains 15 residues. Here the CDR3 DNA reads TGTGCCACCAGCAGAGCACGGCGGGGAGCCTACGAGCAGTACTTC. It encodes CATSRARRGAYEQYF. Together with reference TRBV15 and TRBJ2-7, the CDR3 gives the full variable domain: DAMVIQNPRYQVTQFGKPVTLSCSQTLNHNVMYWYQQKSSQAPKLLFHYYDKDFNNEADTPDNFQSRRPNTSFCFLDIRSPGLGDTAMYLCATSRARRGAYEQYFGPGTRLTVT.

The J gene is TRBJ2-2, the V gene TRBV6-5; TRBD1 matches at 8 bases. V lost 0 bases, J lost 7 bases, and 7 bases stayed unmatched. The germline V gene encodes CDR1 MNHEY and CDR2 SVGAGI. The CDR3 runs 16 residues. This CDR3 reads CASSYSTGVVSGELFF. The CDR3 coding sequence is TGTGCCAGCAGTTACTCGACAGGGGTGGTCAGCGGGGAGCTGTTTTTT.

This clone turned up a few times. The chain recombines TRBV14 with TRBJ2-7, with 7 bases aligning to TRBD2. V lost 1 base to trimming and J lost 4 bases; unmatched junction nucleotides: 10. CDR3 length: 16 amino acids. The germline gives CDR1 SGHDN, CDR2 FVKESK. The CDR3 nucleotides are TGTGCCAGCAGCCAAGGATGGTGGGAGGGCCGTTACGAGCAGTACTTC. Amino acids: CASSQGWWEGRYEQYF.

The rearrangement links TRBV19 to TRBJ2-7; a weak D match, TRBD2 (6 bases). The germline CDR1 and CDR2 sequences are LNHDA and SQIVND (reference sequence). This CDR3 has 15 residues. V gave up 6 bases and J gave up 6 bases, with 21 bases separating them. The CDR3: CASSNTGTPGREQYF. The CDR3 DNA sequence: TGTGCCAGTAGCAACACCGGGACTCCGGGCCGCGAGCAGTACTTC.